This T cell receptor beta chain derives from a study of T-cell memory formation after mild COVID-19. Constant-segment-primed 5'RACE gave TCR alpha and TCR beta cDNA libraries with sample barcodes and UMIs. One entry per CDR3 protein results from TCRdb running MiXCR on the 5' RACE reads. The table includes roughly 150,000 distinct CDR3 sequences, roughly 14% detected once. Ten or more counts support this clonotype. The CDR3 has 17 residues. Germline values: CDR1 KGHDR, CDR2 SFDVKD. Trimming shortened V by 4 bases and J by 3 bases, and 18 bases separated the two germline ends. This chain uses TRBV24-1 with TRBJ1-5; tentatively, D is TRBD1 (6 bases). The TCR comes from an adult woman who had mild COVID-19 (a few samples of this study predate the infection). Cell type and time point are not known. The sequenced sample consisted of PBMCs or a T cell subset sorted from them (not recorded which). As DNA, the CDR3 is TGTGCCACCAGTGACTCCTCAGGGGTCAATATCAATCAGCCCCAGCATTTT. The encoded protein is CATSDSSGVNINQPQHF.